This TCR beta chain was captured by sequencing in a study of blood T cell repertoires in COVID-19. Overall study context: Sites in the United States, Italy and Spain provided acute and convalescent COVID-19 samples. Sources were T cells, B-cell-depleted T cells, or PBMCs; the material itself was cDNA or gDNA.

The ends lost 5 bases at V and 6 bases at J; junction bases unmatched: 6. Germline-derived CDR1 and CDR2 are SGHNT and YYREEE (reference sequence). This CDR3 is built from 14 residues. As handled by the study authors: Reference gene primer amplification yielded estimated nucleated cell counts. Clones were sequenced by immunoSEQ multiplex PCR, and TCRdb holds only the in-frame ones, with some missing. For V, J and clone size, that table is used; D and trimming come from the DNA. The profile shows about 240,000 clones, about 83% of them singletons. This chain joins TRBV5-4 and TRBJ2-1, with 9 bases aligning to TRBD1. Sample: peripheral blood. This sequence originates from a man older than 75 with acute or convalescent COVID-19. DNA of the CDR3: TGTGCCAGCAGGACGGACAGGGGAAGCAATGAGCAGTTCTTC. Amino acid sequence: CASRTDRGSNEQFF. The complete variable domain, with remaining parts taken from reference TRBV5-4 and TRBJ2-1, reads ETGVTQSPTHLIKTRGQQVTLRCSSQSGHNTVSWYQQALGQGPQFIFQYYREEENGRGNFPPRFSGLQFPNYSSELNVNALELDDSALYLCASRTDRGSNEQFFGPGTRLTVL.